This TCR beta chain appears in the sequencing data of a study of T-cell reconstitution after alpha-beta-depleted transplantation in children. This clonotype came up many times. CDR1 and CDR2 (germline): SGHTA, FQGNSA. The CDR3 is 14 residues long. J lost 7 bases, V lost 4 bases, and 5 bases had no gene match. Construction of the TCRbeta library involved unique molecular identifiers. TCRdb used MiXCR to reprocess the PCR reads, holding one entry per CDR3 protein. The data show 240,000 or so distinct CDR3 sequences, about 11% seen once. V usage is TRBV7-2 and J usage is TRBJ1-3, with TRBD1 matching over 9 bases. Material: PBMCs from the stem cell graft donor, obtained from the stem cell graft. The TCR sequence derives from a human donor who donated a stem cell graft to a child with acute lymphoblastic leukemia. The CDR3 protein is CASSSGTGRNTIYF. The CDR3 nucleotides are TGTGCCAGCAGCTCCGGGACAGGGAGGAACACCATATATTTT. The whole variable domain, remainder taken from reference TRBV7-2 and TRBJ1-3, is GAGVSQSPSNKVTEKGKDVELRCDPISGHTALYWYRQSLGQGLEFLIYFQGNSAPDKSGLPSDRFSAERTGGSVSTLTIQRTQQEDSAVYLCASSSGTGRNTIYFGEGSWLTVV.